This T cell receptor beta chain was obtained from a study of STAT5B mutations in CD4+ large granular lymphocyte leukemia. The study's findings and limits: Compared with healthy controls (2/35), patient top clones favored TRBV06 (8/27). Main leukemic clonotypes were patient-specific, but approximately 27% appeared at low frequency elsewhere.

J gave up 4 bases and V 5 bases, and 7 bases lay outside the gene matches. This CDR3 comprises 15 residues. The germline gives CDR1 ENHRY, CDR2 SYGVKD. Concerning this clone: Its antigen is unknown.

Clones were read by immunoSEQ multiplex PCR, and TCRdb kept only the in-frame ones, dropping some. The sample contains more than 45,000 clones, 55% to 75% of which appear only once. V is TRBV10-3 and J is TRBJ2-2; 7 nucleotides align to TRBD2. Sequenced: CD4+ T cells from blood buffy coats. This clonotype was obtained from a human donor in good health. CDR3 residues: CAISPGRALTGELFF. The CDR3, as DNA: TGTGCCATCAGTCCGGGGAGGGCGCTCACCGGGGAGCTGTTTTTT.